The rows below give T cell receptor beta chains drawn from one sample of a study of cytomegalovirus exposure and HLA in healthy donors. Assay: immunoSEQ multiplex PCR; the TCRdb copy retains only in-frame clones and omits some. The sample lists about 190,000 clones; roughly 84% were seen once. The sequenced sample was PBMCs. These receptors were collected from a man aged 18 to 35 in good health and CMV-seropositive. Each CDR3 is given with its conserved first and last residue. Each record gives: CDR3 protein, CDR3 DNA, clone size, V gene, CDR3 length, D gene, J gene. D genes are given only for firm matches. Rows may omit the clone size; those that give it use once, few, many or a size class.

CDR3: CASGLGLPPDTQYF
DNA: TGTGCTAGTGGTTTAGGACTACCCCCGGATACGCAGTATTTT
size: -
V: TRBV12-5
length: 14
D: -
J: TRBJ2-3

CDR3: CASSHTTGTDTYEQYF
DNA: TGCGCCAGCAGCCATACTACCGGGACAGACACCTACGAGCAGTACTTC
size: -
V: TRBV5-1
length: 16
D: TRBD1
J: TRBJ2-7

CDR3: CASSDQSGSQETQYF
DNA: TGTGCCAGCAGTGATCAAAGCGGATCGCAAGAGACCCAGTACTTC
size: -
V: TRBV9
length: 15
D: -
J: TRBJ2-5

CDR3: CASSILGQGGRDQPQHF
DNA: TGCGCCAGCAGTATACTCGGGCAGGGTGGTAGGGATCAGCCCCAGCATTTT
size: once
V: TRBV23-1
length: 17
D: -
J: TRBJ1-5

CDR3: CASSQVGGNEQFF
DNA: TGCGCCAGCAGCCAAGTAGGGGGCAATGAGCAGTTCTTC
size: -
V: TRBV4-3
length: 13
D: -
J: TRBJ2-1

CDR3: CASSPGTGNTGELFF
DNA: TGTGCCAGCAGTCCCGGGACAGGGAACACCGGGGAGCTGTTTTTT
size: -
V: TRBV4-2
length: 15
D: TRBD1
J: TRBJ2-2

CDR3: CASSRGPYGYTF
DNA: TGTGCCAGCAGTCGCGGTCCCTATGGCTACACCTTC
size: few
V: TRBV6-1
length: 12
D: -
J: TRBJ1-2

CDR3: CASSPGQDLVRTEAFF
DNA: TGTGCCAGCAGTCCGGGACAGGACCTGGTTCGCACTGAAGCTTTCTTT
size: -
V: TRBV7-6
length: 16
D: TRBD1
J: TRBJ1-1

CDR3: CAWRGTATYEQYF
DNA: TGTGCCTGGAGGGGGACAGCCACCTACGAGCAGTACTTC
size: once
V: TRBV30
length: 13
D: TRBD1
J: TRBJ2-7

CDR3: CASSLLGGLAGTYNEQFF
DNA: TGTGCCAGCAGTTTACTCGGGGGACTAGCGGGAACCTACAATGAGCAGTTCTTC
size: -
V: TRBV27
length: 18
D: TRBD2
J: TRBJ2-1